These T cell receptor beta chains were read from a single sample in a study of blood T cell repertoires in COVID-19. Measured with immunoSEQ multiplex PCR; TCRdb has only the in-frame clones, and not every one. The table has tens of thousands of clones, roughly 90% seen once; the top ten hold roughly 8.7%. Sequenced material: peripheral blood. These TCRs come from a man aged 30 to 39 with acute or convalescent COVID-19. Both conserved end residues are part of each CDR3. The D gene is left open where the match is weak. Clone size is given for some rows only: seen once, a few or many times, or a class if the clone is expanded.

D: NA
size: NA
J: TRBJ2-5
V: TRBV11-3
DNA: TGTGCCACCTCACCCCTTTTAGGTTACAGACAAGAGACCCAGTACTTC
CDR3: CATSPLLGYRQETQYF

D: TRBD1
size: NA
J: TRBJ1-2
V: TRBV9
DNA: TGTGCCAGCAGCGTAGGGACAGGAGGTGGAGGCTACACCTTC
CDR3: CASSVGTGGGGYTF

D: TRBD1
size: NA
J: TRBJ2-3
V: TRBV27
DNA: TGTGCCAGCAGAGCCGACAGGGGAAGTGGAGATACGCAGTATTTT
CDR3: CASRADRGSGDTQYF

D: NA
size: NA
J: TRBJ1-2
V: TRBV4-2
DNA: TGTGCCAGCACCTTTCTAGGACAGACTAACTATGGCTACACCTTC
CDR3: CASTFLGQTNYGYTF

D: NA
size: NA
J: TRBJ1-5
V: TRBV9
DNA: TGTGCCAGCAGCGCCTGGGGAGATCAGCCCCAGCATTTT
CDR3: CASSAWGDQPQHF

D: NA
size: once
J: TRBJ2-1
V: TRBV7-2
DNA: TGTGCCAGCAGCCTAGCCGGCGAACCGCGAGGGAATGAGCAGTTCTTC
CDR3: CASSLAGEPRGNEQFF

D: NA
size: NA
J: TRBJ1-2
V: TRBV18
DNA: TGTGCCAGCTCACCAGCCAGCTATGGCTACACCTTC
CDR3: CASSPASYGYTF

D: NA
size: NA
J: TRBJ2-7
V: TRBV30
DNA: TGTGCCTGGACTAGCTTAGCTGTCTACGAGCAGTACTTC
CDR3: CAWTSLAVYEQYF

D: NA
size: NA
J: TRBJ2-1
V: TRBV7-9
DNA: TGTGCCAGCAGCTTAGGCGGGATCGGGGCCCATGAGCAGTTCTTC
CDR3: CASSLGGIGAHEQFF

D: NA
size: NA
J: TRBJ2-3
V: TRBV19
DNA: TGTGCCAGTAGTTGGAGGATCTCAGATACGCAGTATTTT
CDR3: CASSWRISDTQYF

D: NA
size: NA
J: TRBJ2-5
V: TRBV7-9
DNA: TGTGCCAGCAAAGATCGGGTCAAAGAGACCCAGTACTTC
CDR3: CASKDRVKETQYF

D: TRBD1
size: NA
J: TRBJ2-7
V: TRBV3-1/TRBV3-2
DNA: TGTGCCAGCAGCTTCCAAGGGGGCAGCCCTACGGGGCAGTACTTC
CDR3: CASSFQGGSPTGQYF

D: TRBD2
size: NA
J: TRBJ2-5
V: TRBV4-1
DNA: TGCGCCAGCAGCCACGGGCGGGGGGGGCAGACCCAGTACTTC
CDR3: CASSHGRGGQTQYF

D: NA
size: NA
J: TRBJ2-3
V: TRBV18
DNA: TGTGCCAGCTCACCCAGGTACACCCCTGATGCAGATACGCAGTATTTT
CDR3: CASSPRYTPDADTQYF

D: NA
size: NA
J: TRBJ2-1
V: TRBV7-3
DNA: TGTGCCAGCAGCTCCCTTGGAGGGTTCGATGAGCAGTTCTTC
CDR3: CASSSLGGFDEQFF

D: NA
size: few
J: TRBJ2-3
V: TRBV11-3
DNA: TGTGCCAGCAGCTTTAGTGGCACAGATACGCAGTATTTT
CDR3: CASSFSGTDTQYF

D: NA
size: NA
J: TRBJ2-1
V: TRBV30
DNA: TGTGCCTGGAGTGGAACCAGTATTGGTTTGGATGAGCAGTTCTTC
CDR3: CAWSGTSIGLDEQFF

D: NA
size: once
J: TRBJ1-1
V: TRBV7-9
DNA: TGTGCCAGCAGCTATGGGGGGGACACTGAAGCTTTCTTT
CDR3: CASSYGGDTEAFF

D: NA
size: NA
J: TRBJ2-7
V: TRBV24-1
DNA: TGTGCCACCAGTGATTTGTCGTCCTACGAGCAGTACTTC
CDR3: CATSDLSSYEQYF

D: TRBD2
size: NA
J: TRBJ2-1
V: TRBV27
DNA: TGTGCCAGCAGTTACGACAGATGGGGGGGCAATGAGCAGTTCTTC
CDR3: CASSYDRWGGNEQFF

D: TRBD1
size: NA
J: TRBJ1-1
V: TRBV19
DNA: TGTGCCAGTAGCGAAATAAACAGGGGTGGCACTGAAGCTTTCTTT
CDR3: CASSEINRGGTEAFF

D: TRBD1
size: NA
J: TRBJ1-3
V: TRBV16
DNA: TGTGCCAGCAGCCTGAGGACAGGGGACGGAAACACCATATATTTT
CDR3: CASSLRTGDGNTIYF

D: TRBD1
size: NA
J: TRBJ2-7
V: TRBV19
DNA: TGTGCCAGTAGTCCGGGACAGGGGTTCTACGAGCAGTACTTC
CDR3: CASSPGQGFYEQYF